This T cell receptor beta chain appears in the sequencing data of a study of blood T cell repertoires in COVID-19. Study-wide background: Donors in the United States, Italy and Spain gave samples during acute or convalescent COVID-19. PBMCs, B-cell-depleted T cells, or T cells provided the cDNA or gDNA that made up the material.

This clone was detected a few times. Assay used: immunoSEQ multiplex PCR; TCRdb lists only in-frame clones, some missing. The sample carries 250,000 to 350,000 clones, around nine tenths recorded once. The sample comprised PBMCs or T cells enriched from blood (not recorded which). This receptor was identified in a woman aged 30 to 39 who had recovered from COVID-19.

The chain's CDR3 is CASSRGAGELFF. The CDR3 DNA sequence: TGTGCCAGTAGTAGGGGGGCCGGGGAGCTGTTTTTT. The rearrangement uses TRBV19 and TRBJ2-2; maybe TRBD2 (6 bases). Germline V gene lookup returns CDR1 LNHDA and CDR2 SQIVND (reference sequence). Trimming left V 4 bases short and J 6 bases short, with 6 bases between. This CDR3 region has 12 residues.